The text below deals with one TCR beta chain. This specimen belongs to a study of blood T cell repertoires in COVID-19. About the research overall: PBMCs, B-cell-depleted T cells, or T cells were the source of the cDNA or gDNA that made up the material.

Measured with immunoSEQ multiplex PCR; TCRdb has only the in-frame clones, and not every one. This table has about 66,000 clones, 70% to 90% appearing once. Trimming shortened V by 0 bases and J by 8 bases, and 5 bases separated the two germline ends. Germline assignment: CDR1 MNHNY and CDR2 SVGAGI (reference sequence). This CDR3 is built from 13 residues. Sequencing input: peripheral blood. The TCR comes from a man between 65 and 85 years old with acute or convalescent COVID-19. V and J are TRBV6-6 and TRBJ1-6; no clear D. The CDR3 DNA reads TGTGCCAGCAGTTACTCGGCGGATTCACCCCTCCACTTT. Translating gives CASSYSADSPLHF.